This is a list of T cell receptor beta chains from one sample in a study of tumor T cells in aggressive B-cell lymphoma. TCRdb's table, derived via immunoSEQ multiplex PCR, lists solely in-frame clones and lacks some. Of around 6,600 clones in the sample, around 90% were seen once. The specimen was tumor tissue. All receptors come from an adult with diffuse large B cell lymphoma. Some clones in this sample may be carry-over from other donors' samples. Both conserved end residues are part of each CDR3. The D gene is left open where the match is weak. The size field is filled for only some rows; it gives once, few, many or a size class.

v_gene	abundance	len	j_gene	d_gene	CDR3nt	CDR3aa
TRBV7-3	NA	16	TRBJ2-3	TRBD2	TGTGCCAGCAGCTTAAGTGCGGGAGGGCCGACAGATACGCAGTATTTT	CASSLSAGGPTDTQYF
TRBV4-3	few	16	TRBJ1-2	NA	TGCGCCAGCAGCCAAGATGGGTACAGGAACAACTATGGCTACACCTTC	CASSQDGYRNNYGYTF
TRBV6-1	NA	15	TRBJ2-5	TRBD1	TGTGCCAGCAGTGCGTGGGACAGCTTCCAAGAGACCCAGTACTTC	CASSAWDSFQETQYF
TRBV29-1	NA	13	TRBJ2-2	TRBD1	TGCAGCGGCGACAGGGCAGGGACCGGGGAGCTGTTTTTT	CSGDRAGTGELFF
TRBV30	NA	14	TRBJ2-1	NA	TGTGCCTGGGGACCGACTAGAGTTTACAATGAGCAGTTCTTC	CAWGPTRVYNEQFF
TRBV27	NA	16	TRBJ2-3	NA	TGTGCCAGCAGTTTCTCAGGGGACATAAGCACAGATACACAGTATTTT	CASSFSGDISTDTQYF
TRBV5-6	NA	16	TRBJ2-7	TRBD1	TGTGCCAGCCGAGCCCCTAGGACAGGGGACTCCTACGAGCAGTACTTC	CASRAPRTGDSYEQYF
TRBV5-4	NA	15	TRBJ2-3	NA	TGTGCCAGCAGCCTGGGGGTTAGCTTCACAGATACGCAGTATTTT	CASSLGVSFTDTQYF
TRBV27	NA	14	TRBJ1-3	NA	TGTGCCAGCAGTACTCAGGGCGTTGGAAACACCATATATTTT	CASSTQGVGNTIYF
TRBV27	once	11	TRBJ1-1	NA	TGTGCCAGCGGGGAGGGAGGTGAAGCTTTCTTT	CASGEGGEAFF
TRBV7-2	NA	14	TRBJ1-5	NA	TGTGCCAGCAGCTTAGGACAGGGCAATCAGCCCCAGCATTTT	CASSLGQGNQPQHF
TRBV7-9	NA	13	TRBJ2-5	TRBD2	TGTGCCAGCAGCCGCGGGAGCCAAGAGACCCAGTACTTC	CASSRGSQETQYF
TRBV4-3	NA	15	TRBJ2-7	NA	TGCGCCAGCAGCCAAGCTAGGGGATCCTACTACGAGCAGTACTTC	CASSQARGSYYEQYF
TRBV19	NA	13	TRBJ2-3	NA	TGTGCCAGTTCCGGGAAAGGGATAGATACGCAGTATTTT	CASSGKGIDTQYF
TRBV4-1	NA	16	TRBJ1-5	NA	TGCGCCAGCAGCCCAAGTCGACATCTTTTTAATCAGCCCCAGCATTTT	CASSPSRHLFNQPQHF
TRBV4-1	NA	12	TRBJ2-7	NA	TGCGCCAGCAGCCCACAAGGAGACGAGCAGTACTTC	CASSPQGDEQYF
TRBV2	NA	14	TRBJ2-1	TRBD2	TGTGCCAGCGGCGCTACTAGCGTCGCCGGCGAGCAGTTCTTC	CASGATSVAGEQFF
TRBV19	NA	16	TRBJ2-7	NA	TGTGCCAGTAGCACCACCAGCGGGTCTAGCTCCTACGAGCAGTACTTC	CASSTTSGSSSYEQYF
TRBV25-1	NA	14	TRBJ2-7	NA	TGTGCCAGCACTCCGAACAGGGTCCCCTACGAGCAGTACTTC	CASTPNRVPYEQYF
TRBV4-1	NA	15	TRBJ2-7	TRBD1	TGCGCCAGCAGCCAAGAAGGGGGACAGGGCTACGAGCAGTACTTC	CASSQEGGQGYEQYF
TRBV20-1	NA	11	TRBJ1-1	NA	TGCAGTGCTCCGACAGAGATTGGAGCTTTCTTT	CSAPTEIGAFF
TRBV7-9	NA	14	TRBJ2-4	NA	TGTGCCAGCAGCCCAGGGGCCGCGGAAAACATTCAGTACTTC	CASSPGAAENIQYF
TRBV4-1	NA	15	TRBJ2-1	NA	TGCGCCAGCAGCCAAGAGACAGGCTCCTACAATGAGCAGTTCTTC	CASSQETGSYNEQFF
TRBV11-3	NA	15	TRBJ2-5	TRBD2	TGTGCCAGCAGCTCGAGACTAGCGGGGGCGGAGACCCAGTACTTC	CASSSRLAGAETQYF
TRBV4-1	NA	15	TRBJ1-3	NA	TGCGCCAGCAGCCAAGATGAAGGGGTTGGAAACACCATATATTTT	CASSQDEGVGNTIYF
TRBV5-4	NA	15	TRBJ1-2	TRBD1	TGTGCCAGCAGCTTGGGTGACAGGGGTGGCTATGGCTACACCTTC	CASSLGDRGGYGYTF
TRBV21-1	NA	16	TRBJ2-1	NA	TGTGCCAGCAGCAAAGGGGGGAGGCTCTCCTACAATGAGCAGTTCTTC	CASSKGGRLSYNEQFF
TRBV5-6	once	14	TRBJ1-2	NA	TGTGCCAGCAGCTTCGAGCGGACCAACTATGGCTACACCTTC	CASSFERTNYGYTF
TRBV9	NA	14	TRBJ1-3	NA	TGTGCCAGCAGCCCCATCCGGTCTGGAAACACCATATATTTT	CASSPIRSGNTIYF
TRBV11-2	NA	12	TRBJ2-7	NA	TGTGCCAGCAGCTTATCGGGGTACGAGCAGTACTTC	CASSLSGYEQYF
TRBV7-2	once	14	TRBJ1-2	NA	TGTGCCAGCAGCTTAGGCAGGACATTTGATGGCTACACCTTC	CASSLGRTFDGYTF
TRBV5-4	NA	16	TRBJ2-5	TRBD2	TGTGCCAGCAGCTTGTTGGCTAGCGGGGGAGGGGAGACCCAGTACTTC	CASSLLASGGGETQYF
TRBV6-1	NA	14	TRBJ1-1	TRBD1	TGTGCCAGTAAGAGGGACAGGGAGAACACTGAAGCTTTCTTT	CASKRDRENTEAFF
TRBV5-4	NA	19	TRBJ2-1	TRBD2	TGTGCCAGCAGCTTGGGGCCTAGCGGGGGGCCCATCTCCTACAATGAGCAGTTCTTC	CASSLGPSGGPISYNEQFF
TRBV14	NA	17	TRBJ2-5	TRBD2	TGTGCCAGCAGCCGTAGGACTAGCGGGAGGTATGGAGAGACCCAGTACTTC	CASSRRTSGRYGETQYF
TRBV7-9	NA	16	TRBJ2-3	NA	TGTGCCAGCAGCCAAAGTCGGGGGTCGAGCACAGATACGCAGTATTTT	CASSQSRGSSTDTQYF
TRBV7-3	NA	17	TRBJ2-3	TRBD2	TGTGCCAGCAGCTTAACGGGCGGGGGTGCGGGAACAGATACGCAGTATTTT	CASSLTGGGAGTDTQYF
TRBV6-5	NA	14	TRBJ1-2	TRBD1	TGTGCCAGCAAGAACCCGGGACAGGTTAAAAGCTACACCTTC	CASKNPGQVKSYTF
TRBV27	NA	11	TRBJ2-1	NA	TGTGCCAGCAGGAGAATCGATGAGCAGTTCTTC	CASRRIDEQFF
TRBV5-1	NA	15	TRBJ2-1	TRBD2	TGCGCCAGCAGCTTGGGACTAGCCTTTGACAATGAGCAGTTCTTC	CASSLGLAFDNEQFF
TRBV29-1	few	12	TRBJ1-1	NA	TGCAGCGTTTTGGGGGGACGAACTGAAGCTTTCTTT	CSVLGGRTEAFF
TRBV7-3	NA	15	TRBJ2-2	NA	TGTGCCAGCAGCCACCCGGACAGCAACACCGGGGAGCTGTTTTTT	CASSHPDSNTGELFF
TRBV27	few	13	TRBJ1-5	NA	TGTGCCAGCAGTTCCAGTCCAGTTCAGCCCCAGCATTTT	CASSSSPVQPQHF
TRBV11-2	NA	15	TRBJ2-2	TRBD2	TGTGCCAGCAGCTTGGCGGGACTAGCCGGCGGGGAGCTGTTTTTT	CASSLAGLAGGELFF
TRBV7-8	NA	15	TRBJ2-5	TRBD1	TGTGCCAGCAGCTTAATCGGGACAGGGCAGGAGACCCAGTACTTC	CASSLIGTGQETQYF
TRBV9	NA	13	TRBJ2-1	NA	TGTGCCAGCAGCGTAGAACTAGACAATGAGCAGTTCTTC	CASSVELDNEQFF
TRBV27	NA	15	TRBJ1-5	NA	TGTGCCAGCAGTCCCACGACACTTAGCAATCAGCCCCAGCATTTT	CASSPTTLSNQPQHF
TRBV9	NA	15	TRBJ2-1	NA	TGTGCCAGCAGCGTAGACCCGGGATCTGTGGATGAGCAGTTCTTC	CASSVDPGSVDEQFF
TRBV14	NA	18	TRBJ2-6	NA	TGTACCAGCAGCCAAGGGCCGCTAGGGGGCTCTGGGGCCAACGTCCTGACTTTC	CTSSQGPLGGSGANVLTF
TRBV27	NA	13	TRBJ1-2	TRBD1	TGTGCCAGCAGTTTTATGGCAGGGGGCGGCTACACCTTC	CASSFMAGGGYTF
TRBV7-2	NA	12	TRBJ1-4	NA	TGTGCCAGCAGCTTTACCGGGAGAGGACTGTTTTTT	CASSFTGRGLFF
TRBV2	NA	11	TRBJ1-1	NA	TGTGCCAGCAGTCCCCTAGCGGAAGCTTTCTTT	CASSPLAEAFF
TRBV6-6	NA	14	TRBJ2-7	NA	TGTGCCAGCAGGATCCGGGACACCAATTACGAGCAGTACTTC	CASRIRDTNYEQYF
TRBV30	once	14	TRBJ1-6	NA	TGTGCCTGGAGTGTGGGGACTCATAATTCACCCCTCCACTTT	CAWSVGTHNSPLHF
TRBV2	few	16	TRBJ2-5	TRBD2	TGTGCCAGCAGTGAATTTAGCGGGAGCTCACAAGAGACCCAGTACTTC	CASSEFSGSSQETQYF
TRBV5-6	once	14	TRBJ2-7	TRBD1	TGTGCCAGCAGCTTGGCCTCCGGGACAGGGGGCCAGTACTTC	CASSLASGTGGQYF